The sample holds many counts of the clone carrying this T cell receptor (beta chain). What it recognizes is unknown. The data derive from a study of glioma-infiltrating T cells. Whole-study results and caveats: Non-neoplastic patients had below-expected tissue-blood divergence, while all gliomas exceeded expectation. CDR3 overlap between tissue and blood was very small.

The iRepertoire nested amplicon-rescue multiplex PCR amplified TCR alpha and beta CDR3s from RNA. For one-step reverse transcription and amplification, about 90-400 ng of tissue mRNA or PBMC total RNA was used. Each CDR3 protein gets one entry after TCRdb re-called the multiplex PCR reads with MiXCR. The sample records about 93,000 distinct CDR3 sequences, about 40% being singletons. The V gene's germline CDR1 is SGHTA and CDR2 FQGNSA. V shed 2 bases and J shed 4 bases, with 15 bases lying between them. This CDR3 comprises 16 residues. The source material was glioma tissue, nonneoplastic brain tissue, or PBMCs (not recorded which). The receptor comes from a human donor with low-grade glioma or glioblastoma, undergoing nonglioma brain surgery, or in good health (not recorded which). The J gene is TRBJ2-1, the V gene TRBV7-2; a weak D match, TRBD1 (5 bases). CDR3 protein: CASSLRYRLEYNEQFF. As DNA, the CDR3 is TGTGCCAGCAGCTTAAGGTACAGGTTAGAATACAATGAGCAGTTCTTC.